The entry that follows covers one T cell receptor beta chain sequence. This CDR3 is built from 15 residues. CDR1 and CDR2 from the germline V gene are MNHEY and SMNVEV (reference sequence). The trim removed 7 bases at V and 5 bases at J, leaving 10 bases unmatched. This specimen comes from a study of T cells after posttransplantation cyclophosphamide. Profiled with immunoSEQ multiplex PCR; TCRdb holds only in-frame clones, not every one. The sample shows about 11,000 clones, approximately 95% of them seen only once. The V and J genes are TRBV27 and TRBJ2-1; 8 nucleotides match TRBD2. The sample comprised naive CD8+ T cells sorted from PBMCs. The receptor was derived from a man under 40 in good health and a related stem cell transplant donor. The CDR3 loop reads CASTPVAGGHNEQFF. CDR3 nucleotide sequence: TGTGCCAGCACCCCCGTGGCGGGGGGACACAATGAGCAGTTCTTC.